A selection of T cell receptor beta chains follows, all from one sample in a study of T-cell memory formation after mild COVID-19. TCRdb redid the calling of the 5' RACE reads with MiXCR, one entry per CDR3 protein. The table records roughly 320,000 distinct CDR3 sequences, around 28% of them present only once. Material: PBMCs or a T cell subset sorted from them (not recorded which). Receptors originate from an adult woman who had mild COVID-19 (a few samples of this study predate the infection). Cell type and time point are not known. CDR3s include the opening cysteine and the closing phenylalanine or tryptophan. D genes are given only for firm matches. The listing skips clone size in some rows; elsewhere it reads once, few, many or a size class.

D gene,clone size,J gene,V gene,CDR3 DNA,CDR3 protein
TRBD2,few,TRBJ2-1,TRBV11-3,TGTGCCAGCAGCTTAAGCGGGAGGGGCAATGAGCAGTTCTTC,CASSLSGRGNEQFF
TRBD2,NA,TRBJ2-3,TRBV9,TGTGCCAGCAGCGCCACCACTAGCGGGCTTAGCACAGATACGCAGTATTTT,CASSATTSGLSTDTQYF
NA,NA,TRBJ2-3,TRBV12-3/TRBV12-4,TGTGCCAGCAGTTTGAACAGGGTCGGAAATACGCAGTATTTT,CASSLNRVGNTQYF
TRBD1,few,TRBJ2-1,TRBV29-1,TGCAGTTTACGACAGGGTGGTTCGACCGAGATCTTC,CSLRQGGSTEIF
NA,NA,TRBJ2-3,TRBV5-1,TGCGCCAGCAGCTTGGGGGCGGGTGATACGCAGTATTTT,CASSLGAGDTQYF
TRBD1,few,TRBJ1-1,TRBV5-1,TGCGCCAGCAGCCTTCAGGGCCCGACAGGGGAAACTGAAGCTTTCTTT,CASSLQGPTGETEAFF
NA,NA,TRBJ1-2,TRBV4-1,TGCGCCAGCAGCCAGGGACCCGGCGGTGGCTACACCTTC,CASSQGPGGGYTF
TRBD2,few,TRBJ2-1,TRBV4-1,TGCGCCAGCAGCCAAGGGTCCGGGACTACCTTGCAGTTCTTC,CASSQGSGTTLQFF
NA,few,TRBJ2-5,TRBV14,TGTGCCAGCAGCCAAGATGGAGGGGTAAAGGAGACCCAGTACTTC,CASSQDGGVKETQYF
NA,few,TRBJ2-5,TRBV12-3/TRBV12-4,TGTGCCAGCAGTTTTGCGGTAGAGACCCAGTACTTC,CASSFAVETQYF
TRBD1,once,TRBJ2-2,TRBV7-3,TGTGCCAGCAGCTCTGAGTCCTACAGGGGGTCCGGGGAGCTGTTTTTT,CASSSESYRGSGELFF
NA,NA,TRBJ2-3,TRBV21-1,TGTGCCAGCGGGGACAGACCTCTGAGCACAGATACGCAGTATTTT,CASGDRPLSTDTQYF
TRBD2,NA,TRBJ2-5,TRBV29-1,TGCAGCGTCCCGAGGGAGGGATCGGAGACCCAGTACTTC,CSVPREGSETQYF
NA,NA,TRBJ2-1,TRBV20-1,TGCAGTGCTAGAGAGCCCCTCAGAGGGCACCAGTTCTTC,CSAREPLRGHQFF
NA,NA,TRBJ2-5,TRBV7-8,TGTGCCAGCAGCTTTGGATGGATAGAGACCCAGTACTTC,CASSFGWIETQYF
TRBD1,NA,TRBJ2-3,TRBV12-3/TRBV12-4,TGTGCCAGCAGCCCCGGACAGGGGAGTAGCACAGATACGCAGTATTTT,CASSPGQGSSTDTQYF
TRBD2,few,TRBJ2-5,TRBV4-1,TGCGCCAGCAGCCAAGCCAGCGGGGGGTACCAAGAGACCCAGTACTTC,CASSQASGGYQETQYF
NA,NA,TRBJ2-1,TRBV6-2/TRBV6-3,TGTGCCAGCAGTTACCCGTCTCAAGTATTTCGCTTC,CASSYPSQVFRF
NA,NA,TRBJ2-5,TRBV29-1,TGCAGCGTTGTCACCCGATTCCTGGGGCGGAGAGAGACCCAGTACTTC,CSVVTRFLGRRETQYF
TRBD2,NA,TRBJ2-1,TRBV3-1,TGTGCCAGCAGCCCTAGTGGGACTAACCGGTACAATGAGCAGTTCTTC,CASSPSGTNRYNEQFF
NA,few,TRBJ1-3,TRBV6-5,TGTGCCGTACACCCCGGCACCCCGGGAAACACCATATATTTT,CAVHPGTPGNTIYF
TRBD1,few,TRBJ1-1,TRBV5-1,TGCGCCAGCAGCGCGGGACAGGGGTTGGATGAAGCTTTCTTT,CASSAGQGLDEAFF
NA,few,TRBJ2-7,TRBV12-3/TRBV12-4,TGTGCCAGCAGTTTCGACGTCAGGGGCGAGCAGTACTTC,CASSFDVRGEQYF
NA,NA,TRBJ2-3,TRBV9,TGTGCCAGCAGCGTCACTAGCTCTGGGGGGTCAGATACGCAGTATTTT,CASSVTSSGGSDTQYF
NA,NA,TRBJ2-6,TRBV4-3,TGCGCCAGCAGCCAAGATAGATACAGCGTCCTGACTTTC,CASSQDRYSVLTF
NA,few,TRBJ1-1,TRBV12-3/TRBV12-4,TGTGCCAGCACCGTAGGGTTGGGGAACACTGAAGCTTTCTTT,CASTVGLGNTEAFF
NA,NA,TRBJ1-2,TRBV15,TGTGCCACCAGCAGACCCGACAGGTTGTGGGGTGGTGGCTACACCTTC,CATSRPDRLWGGGYTF
NA,NA,TRBJ2-3,TRBV15,TGTGCCACCACTACCAGAGACACAGATACGCAGTATTTT,CATTTRDTDTQYF
NA,few,TRBJ1-1,TRBV27,TGTGCCAGCAGCAGAATAGAGAACACTGAAGCTTTCTTT,CASSRIENTEAFF
TRBD1,NA,TRBJ2-2,TRBV5-1,TGCGCCAGCACCGAAGGACAGGGAGACACCGGGGAGCTGTTTTTT,CASTEGQGDTGELFF
NA,few,TRBJ2-1,TRBV7-3,TGTGCCAGCAGCTTAATTCCCTACAATGAGCAGTTCTTC,CASSLIPYNEQFF
NA,few,TRBJ2-5,TRBV5-1,TGCGCCAGCAGCTTGCCGCCGGGGGAGACCCAGTACTTC,CASSLPPGETQYF
NA,NA,TRBJ2-7,TRBV14,TGTGCCAGCAGCCAAGCGCCCTGGATCGAGCAGTACTTC,CASSQAPWIEQYF
TRBD2,few,TRBJ2-5,TRBV12-3/TRBV12-4,TGTGCCAGCAGGGAAGCGGGGGTCCAAGAGACCCAGTACTTC,CASREAGVQETQYF